One sample yielded the 3 T cell receptor beta chains listed below, sequenced in a study of blood T cell repertoires in COVID-19. Profiled with immunoSEQ multiplex PCR; TCRdb holds only in-frame clones, not every one. In the table there are more than 45,000 clones, less than 90% of which are singletons. Source material: peripheral blood. These receptors were taken from a human donor in a cohort sampled during active COVID-19.

This chain uses TRBV20-1 with TRBJ2-1; TRBD1 matches 8 bases. J lost 4 bases, V lost 3 bases, and 2 bases had no gene match. There are 13 residues in the CDR3. CDR1 is DFQATT, CDR2 SNEGSKA, per germline (reference sequence). The CDR3 DNA reads as TGCAGTGCTAGTTGGACAGGGTACAATGAGCAGTTCTTC. Its translation: CSASWTGYNEQFF.

The chain links TRBV7-8 to TRBJ1-6; D not certain. The CDR3 extends over 12 amino acids. Germline assignment: CDR1 SGHVS and CDR2 FQNEAQ. V was clipped by 0 bases and J by 11 bases, with 5 bases between them. The CDR3 protein is CASSLAEAPLHF. The DNA for the CDR3 is TGTGCCAGCAGCTTAGCGGAGGCACCCCTCCACTTT.

V usage is TRBV27 and J usage is TRBJ1-5, with D perhaps matching TRBD1 (5 bases). CDR1 MNHEY and CDR2 SMNVEV come from the germline V gene (reference sequence). Trimming stripped 5 bases from V and 0 bases from J, with 17 bases between. The CDR3 totals 17 residues. CDR3: CASSPLGGGYSNQPQHF. CDR3 sequence (DNA): TGTGCCAGCAGTCCCTTGGGGGGAGGGTATAGCAATCAGCCCCAGCATTTT.